The present entry profiles one TCR beta chain with its context. Its antigen is undetermined. Germline assignment: CDR1 SGHRS and CDR2 YFSETQ. Deletions cut 4 bases from V and 5 bases from J, with 15 bases between. The CDR3 length is 14 residues. The data were taken from a study of cytomegalovirus exposure and HLA in healthy donors. Background on the study: The study's early data release held about 85 million unique TCRs from HLA-typed donors.

Healthy bone marrow donors supplied every sample. PCR used 60 Vbeta primers and 13 Jbeta primers. Data came from immunoSEQ multiplex PCR; TCRdb stores just in-frame clones and leaves some out. The table shows about 160,000 clones, with approximately 76% occurring only once. Findings and limits, study-wide: A later analysis found that most CMV-associated TCR beta chains appeared HLA-restricted. A later analysis showed HLA-associated TCR beta chains outstripping equally common others in clonal expansion.

V and J are TRBV5-1 and TRBJ2-5; D may be TRBD1 (6 bases). This TCR derives from a female donor in good health and CMV-seronegative. Sequencing was carried out using PBMCs. The CDR3 spells CASSPGTPGETQYF. CDR3 DNA: TGCGCCAGCAGCCCAGGGACACCCGGGGAGACCCAGTACTTC. Full variable domain (rest looked up from reference TRBV5-1 and TRBJ2-5): KAGVTQTPRYLIKTRGQQVTLSCSPISGHRSVSWYQQTPGQGLQFLFEYFSETQRNKGNFPGRFSGRQFSNSRSEMNVSTLELGDSALYLCASSPGTPGETQYFGPGTRLLVL.